The next 19 T cell receptor beta chains were all read from a single sample in a study of T cell repertoires in cytomegalovirus infection. One entry per CDR3 protein, called by TCRdb with MiXCR from the reads. Of roughly 730,000 distinct CDR3 sequences detected, about 33% appear once; the ten largest clones hold about 20%. No cognate antigen is known for these TCRs. This specimen was cultured PBMCs, taken from culture after CMV antigen stimulation. The receptors come from a human donor in good health (CMV status not recorded). Some clones in this sample may be carry-over from other donors' samples.

The gene calls are TRBV20-1 and TRBJ1-1; D possibly corresponds to TRBD1 (5 bases). V shed 3 bases and J shed 4 bases, with 18 bases lying between them. Germline V CDR1 and CDR2: DFQATT, SNEGSKA (reference sequence). This CDR3 spans 15 amino acids. CDR3 in DNA: TGCAGTGCTAGGCAAGGGGACCTGGGGGGCACTGAAGCTTTCTTT. It codes for CSARQGDLGGTEAFF.

The genes are TRBV20-1 and TRBJ2-3, with 12 bases that match TRBD2. After removal of 6 bases from V and 2 bases from J, the junction contained 15 bases not matched to a gene. CDR1 is DFQATT and CDR2 is SNEGSKA in the germline V gene (reference sequence). This CDR3 contains 18 residues. The CDR3 DNA reads as TGCAGTGCACCGCTAGCGGGGGGGCCCCCCTTACCCACAGATACGCAGTATTTT. It specifies CSAPLAGGPPLPTDTQYF.

V is TRBV15 and J is TRBJ1-5; 8 bases fit TRBD1. Per the germline V gene, CDR1 is LNHNV and CDR2 is YYDKDF (reference sequence). J was trimmed by 5 bases and V by 3 bases; bases with no gene match: 6. The CDR3 runs 15 residues. This CDR3 reads CATSRLTGGYQPQHF. CDR3 sequence (DNA): TGTGCCACCAGCAGGTTAACAGGGGGGTATCAGCCCCAGCATTTT. The full variable domain, rest sourced from reference TRBV15 and TRBJ1-5, is DAMVIQNPRYQVTQFGKPVTLSCSQTLNHNVMYWYQQKSSQAPKLLFHYYDKDFNNEADTPDNFQSRRPNTSFCFLDIRSPGLGDTAMYLCATSRLTGGYQPQHFGDGTRLSIL.

This chain joins TRBV6-4 and TRBJ1-1, with D possibly matching TRBD1 (6 bases). The germline V and J ends were trimmed by 6 bases and 4 bases, with 15 bases remaining between them. The length of the CDR3 is 14 residues. Germline V gene lookup returns CDR1 MRHNA and CDR2 SNTAGT. DNA of the CDR3: TGTGCCAGCAGCCGGGGCTGGGGGCTCACTGAAGCTTTCTTT. Translating it yields CASSRGWGLTEAFF.

This clonotype has a handful of counts. This chain joins TRBV7-2 and TRBJ2-3; the match to TRBD2 covers 11 bases. The CDR3 runs to 15 residues. With 1 base clipped from V and 5 bases from J, the junction kept 2 bases outside the gene matches. Germline lookup yields CDR1 SGHTA and CDR2 FQGNSA. CDR3 DNA sequence: TGTGCCAGCAGCTTAGTAGGGACTAGCGGAGATACGCAGTATTTT. This encodes CASSLVGTSGDTQYF.

The CDR3 bases are TGTGCCAGCAGTTTGGAGACAGGCCACTCTGGAAACACCATATATTTT. Translated, it gives CASSLETGHSGNTIYF. The chain links TRBV12-3 or TRBV12-4 to TRBJ1-3; D possibly corresponds to TRBD1 (6 bases). The V gene lost 3 bases and the J gene lost 0 bases, with 12 bases spanning the gap. The CDR3 is made up of 16 amino acids.

The V gene is TRBV7-2, the J gene TRBJ2-5; 7 bases are a match to TRBD2. V lost 1 base to trimming and J lost 9 bases; unmatched junction nucleotides: 2. The CDR3 has 12 amino acids. CDR1 and CDR2 (germline): SGHTA, FQGNSA. The DNA for the CDR3 is TGTGCCAGCAGCTTAGGGGCGGGGGCCCAGTACTTC. Translating it yields CASSLGAGAQYF. Together with reference TRBV7-2 and TRBJ2-5, the CDR3 gives the full variable domain: GAGVSQSPSNKVTEKGKDVELRCDPISGHTALYWYRQSLGQGLEFLIYFQGNSAPDKSGLPSDRFSAERTGGSVSTLTIQRTQQEDSAVYLCASSLGAGAQYFGPGTRLLVL.

The genes are TRBV7-9 and TRBJ2-5; 11 nucleotides align to TRBD2. The J segment lost 4 bases and the V segment lost 11 bases, leaving 9 bases of the junction unmatched. This CDR3 spans 14 amino acids. The germline gives CDR1 SEHNR, CDR2 FQNEAQ (reference sequence). CDR3 residues: CAVRLAGTLETQYF. DNA of the CDR3: TGTGCCGTAAGACTAGCGGGGACGTTAGAGACCCAGTACTTC.

The chain links TRBV4-1 to TRBJ1-1; D not resolved. This CDR3 has 14 residues. V lost 3 bases and J lost 1, with 9 bases in between. Germline loops: CDR1 MGHRA, CDR2 YSYEKL. The CDR3 DNA follows: TGCGCCAGCAGCCATAGACCGGAGAACACTGAAGCTTTCTTT. Its protein product is CASSHRPENTEAFF.

The chain carries TRBV28 and TRBJ1-6, with D perhaps matching TRBD1 (6 bases). V lost 0 bases, J lost 8 bases, and 17 bases lay in between. Per the germline V gene, CDR1 is MDHEN and CDR2 is SYDVKM. The CDR3 consists of 17 residues. The CDR3 nucleotides read TGTGCCAGCAGTTTATGGGGGTCCAGGGGAGGGTATTCACCCCTCCACTTT. Its translation is CASSLWGSRGGYSPLHF.

This chain joins TRBV7-8 and TRBJ2-7; D is possibly TRBD2 (5 bases). V lost 5 bases to trimming and J lost 4 bases, with 15 bases between them. Germline V gene sequence: CDR1 SGHVS, CDR2 FQNEAQ. The CDR3 consists of 14 residues. For the CDR3, the DNA is TGTGCCAGCAGCGGTGGACTTGGCTTTTACGAGCAGTACTTC. Protein product: CASSGGLGFYEQYF.

The V call is TRBV7-2, the J call TRBJ2-5, with 14 bases that match TRBD2. The CDR3 runs to 17 residues. V trimming: 1 base; J trimming: 5 bases; junction bases outside the gene matches: 6. The germline V gene has CDR1 SGHTA and CDR2 FQGNSA. CDR3 nucleotide sequence: TGTGCCAGCAGCTTAGTGGGACTAGCGGGAGAAGGGGAGACCCAGTACTTC. This encodes CASSLVGLAGEGETQYF.

In its sample, this clonotype was seen a few times. This chain connects TRBV6-6 to TRBJ2-2, with D possibly called TRBD1 or TRBD2 (5 bases each). The CDR3 extends over 17 amino acids. Per the germline V gene, CDR1 is MNHNY and CDR2 is SVGAGI (reference sequence). The germline V and J ends were trimmed by 0 bases and 0 bases, with 11 bases remaining between them. This CDR3 reads CASSYSIGTANTGELFF. The CDR3 nucleotides read TGTGCCAGCAGTTACTCGATTGGGACGGCGAACACCGGGGAGCTGTTTTTT.

The CDR3 loop reads CASSPGALGYGYTF. The CDR3 DNA reads as TGTGCCAGCAGTCCGGGGGCTCTAGGCTATGGCTACACCTTC. The chain has TRBV27 and TRBJ1-2; tentatively, D is TRBD1 (6 bases). From germline, CDR1 is MNHEY and CDR2 SMNVEV (reference sequence). The V end was cut by 5 bases, the J end by 4 bases, with 14 bases between. The CDR3 length is 14 residues.

The J gene is TRBJ2-3, the V gene TRBV11-2, with TRBD1 matching over 10 bases. From germline, CDR1 is SGHAT and CDR2 FQNNGV. This CDR3 has 19 residues. The J segment lost 4 bases and the V segment lost 5 bases, leaving 18 bases of the junction unmatched. As DNA, the CDR3 is TGTGCCAGCAGCCCGCCGGGGTTGGGGGACAGGGGTCGATCAGATACGCAGTATTTT. As protein: CASSPPGLGDRGRSDTQYF. Full variable domain (rest looked up from reference TRBV11-2 and TRBJ2-3): EAGVAQSPRYKIIEKRQSVAFWCNPISGHATLYWYQQILGQGPKLLIQFQNNGVVDDSQLPKDRFSAERLKGVDSTLKIQPAKLEDSAVYLCASSPPGLGDRGRSDTQYFGPGTRLTVL.

V gene TRBV7-2 combines with J gene TRBJ1-5; 8 bases are a match to TRBD1. The germline V gene has CDR1 SGHTA and CDR2 FQGNSA. The CDR3 is 16 amino acids. Trimming at V came to 4 bases and at J to 6 bases, leaving 11 bases not matched to a gene. DNA of the CDR3: TGTGCCAGCAGCTCTCATCAGGGGGCAGACCTTCAGCCCCAGCATTTT. Its protein product is CASSSHQGADLQPQHF.

This clonotype was observed at least ten times. V usage is TRBV12-3 or TRBV12-4 and J usage is TRBJ1-1; TRBD1 aligns across 9 bases. J gave up 5 bases and V 5 bases, and 3 bases lay outside the gene matches. This CDR3 spans 13 amino acids. In nucleotides, the CDR3 is TGTGCCAGCAGTAGGACAGGGGTTACTGAAGCTTTCTTT. Translating it yields CASSRTGVTEAFF.

This clonotype was observed a single time. V and J are TRBV24-1 and TRBJ2-3, with 9 bases matching TRBD2. CDR3 length: 15 residues. Germline-derived CDR1 and CDR2 are KGHDR and SFDVKD. Unmatched junction bases numbered 8, after V lost 9 bases and J lost 2 bases. The CDR3 loop reads CATGTLAGDTDTQYF. The CDR3 bases are TGTGCCACCGGAACCTTAGCGGGGGACACAGATACGCAGTATTTT.

This clonotype was detected a few times. The gene calls are TRBV19 and TRBJ2-7; possibly TRBD1 or TRBD2 for D (6 bases each). Looked up from germline, CDR1 is LNHDA and CDR2 is SQIVND (reference sequence). Trimming removed 5 bases at V and 0 bases at J, with 14 bases between. CDR3 length equals 15 residues. The CDR3 coding sequence is TGTGCCAGTAGTCGGGACATCGGGAGCTCCTACGAGCAGTACTTC. Its translation is CASSRDIGSSYEQYF.